This T cell receptor beta chain was sequenced during a study of breast tumors, draining lymph nodes, adjacent tissues. The germline gives CDR1 MDHEN, CDR2 SYDVKM. CDR3 length: 13 residues. V was clipped by 6 bases and J by 1 base, with 7 bases between them. Breast cancer patients provided tissue from their axillary draining lymph nodes. The table lists this clonotype with many counts. TCRdb recomputed calls from the multiplex PCR reads with MiXCR, one row per CDR3 protein. In the table there are about 230,000 distinct CDR3 sequences, roughly 30% of which are singletons. This TCR came from a female donor with breast cancer. Some clones in this sample may be carry-over from other donors' samples. The chain employs TRBV28 and TRBJ1-5; D is uncertain. Input material: axillary lymph node tissue. In nucleotides, the CDR3 is TGTGCCAGCAGGCTAGAGAGCAATCAGCCCCAGCATTTT. As protein: CASRLESNQPQHF. The whole variable domain, filled in from reference TRBV28 and TRBJ1-5, reads DVKVTQSSRYLVKRTGEKVFLECVQDMDHENMFWYRQDPGLGLRLIYFSYDVKMKEKGDIPEGYSVSREKKERFSLILESASTNQTSMYLCASRLESNQPQHFGDGTRLSIL.